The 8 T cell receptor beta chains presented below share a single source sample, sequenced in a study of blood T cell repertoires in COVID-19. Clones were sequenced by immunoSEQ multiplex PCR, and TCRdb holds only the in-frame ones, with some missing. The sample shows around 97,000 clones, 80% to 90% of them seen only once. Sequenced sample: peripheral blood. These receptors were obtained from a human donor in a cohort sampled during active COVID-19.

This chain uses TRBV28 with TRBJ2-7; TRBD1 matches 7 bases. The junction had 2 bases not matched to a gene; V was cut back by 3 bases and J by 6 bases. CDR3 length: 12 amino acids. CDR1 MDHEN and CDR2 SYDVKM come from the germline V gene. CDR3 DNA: TGTGCCAGCAGTTTCTCAGGGGGCGAGCAGTACTTC. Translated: CASSFSGGEQYF.

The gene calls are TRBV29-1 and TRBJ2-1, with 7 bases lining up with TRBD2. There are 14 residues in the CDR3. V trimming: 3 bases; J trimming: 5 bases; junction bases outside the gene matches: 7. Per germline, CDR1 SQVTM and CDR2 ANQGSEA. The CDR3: CSVDSAGVDNEQFF. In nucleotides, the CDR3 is TGCAGCGTTGATTCTGCGGGAGTGGACAATGAGCAGTTCTTC.

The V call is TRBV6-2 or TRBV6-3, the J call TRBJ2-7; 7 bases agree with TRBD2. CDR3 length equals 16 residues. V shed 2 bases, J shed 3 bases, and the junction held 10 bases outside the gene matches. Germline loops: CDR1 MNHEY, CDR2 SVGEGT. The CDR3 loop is CASSYTPATSFYEQYF. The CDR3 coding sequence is TGTGCCAGCAGTTACACTCCGGCGACTAGCTTCTACGAGCAGTACTTC.

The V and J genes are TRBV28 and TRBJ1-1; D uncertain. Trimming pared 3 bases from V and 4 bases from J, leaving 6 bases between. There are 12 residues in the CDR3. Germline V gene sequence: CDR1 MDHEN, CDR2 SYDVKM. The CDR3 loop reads CASSLEVTEAFF. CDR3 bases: TGTGCCAGCAGTTTGGAGGTCACTGAAGCTTTCTTT.

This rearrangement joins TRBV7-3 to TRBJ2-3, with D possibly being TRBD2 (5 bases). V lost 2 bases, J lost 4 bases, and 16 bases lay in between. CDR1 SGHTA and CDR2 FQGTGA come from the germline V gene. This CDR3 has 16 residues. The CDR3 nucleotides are TGTGCCAGCAGCTTACTCGAGTTAGCGTTTGCAGATACGCAGTATTTT. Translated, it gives CASSLLELAFADTQYF. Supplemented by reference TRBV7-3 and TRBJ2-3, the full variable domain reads GAGVSQTPSNKVTEKGKYVELRCDPISGHTALYWYRQSLGQGPEFLIYFQGTGAADDSGLPNDRFFAVRPEGSVSTLKIQRTERGDSAVYLCASSLLELAFADTQYFGPGTRLTVL.

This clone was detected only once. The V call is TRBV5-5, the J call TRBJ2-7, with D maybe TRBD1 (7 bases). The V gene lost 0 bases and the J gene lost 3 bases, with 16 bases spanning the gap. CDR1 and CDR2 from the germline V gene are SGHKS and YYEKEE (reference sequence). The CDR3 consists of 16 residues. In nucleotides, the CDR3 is TGTGCCAGCAGCTTGGCGCCGAGGCAGGGGGGCTACGAGCAGTACTTC. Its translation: CASSLAPRQGGYEQYF.

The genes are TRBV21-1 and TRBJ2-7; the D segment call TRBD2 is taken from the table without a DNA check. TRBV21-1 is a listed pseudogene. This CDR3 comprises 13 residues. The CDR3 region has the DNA TGTGCCAGCACTCGGGGTTCGGCGGACGAGCAGTACTTC. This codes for CASTRGSADEQYF.

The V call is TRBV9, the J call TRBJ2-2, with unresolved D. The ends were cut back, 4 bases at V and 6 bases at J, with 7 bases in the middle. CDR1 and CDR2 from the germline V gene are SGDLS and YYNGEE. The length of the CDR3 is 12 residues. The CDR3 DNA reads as TGTGCCAGCAGCATTCGGGCCGGGGAGCTGTTTTTT. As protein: CASSIRAGELFF. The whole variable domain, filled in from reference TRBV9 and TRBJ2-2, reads DSGVTQTPKHLITATGQRVTLRCSPRSGDLSVYWYQQSLDQGLQFLIQYYNGEERAKGNILERFSAQQFPDLHSELNLSSLELGDSALYFCASSIRAGELFFGEGSRLTVL.